This TCR beta chain was recovered during a study of neurological immune-mediated disorders. Study-level results: None of the CDR3 amino acid sequences of expanded clones recurred across subjects, suggesting private repertoires in all groups.

CDR1 and CDR2 from the germline V gene are DFQATT and SNEGSKA (reference sequence). The CDR3 consists of 15 residues. The cDNA was synthesized by means of template-switch 5'RACE, which was carried out with 10-nucleotide random UMIs. TCRdb used MiXCR to reprocess the 5' RACE reads, holding one entry per CDR3 protein. The sample lists under 50,000 distinct CDR3 sequences, over 10% occurring once. Regarding time point: longitudinal time-point 2. Comment on this clonotype: Its antigen is still unknown. A much larger clone sits a single nucleotide away, making a read error possible.

This rearrangement joins TRBV20-1 to TRBJ2-3; TRBD1 matches at 7 bases. Sequencing used PBMCs. This receptor was identified in a male donor with HTLV-1-associated myelopathy (HAM/TSP). The CDR3 protein is CSARDLGQSIDTQYF. CDR3 in DNA: TGCAGTGCTAGAGATCTGGGACAGAGCATAGATACGCAGTATTTT.